The source of this T cell receptor beta chain is a study of somatic mutations in cytotoxic T cells in rheumatoid arthritis. At the level of the study: Selected T-cell populations stained with V beta antibodies were isolated by flow sorting to nearly 100% purity; these included V beta1+ cells subjected to TCRB sequencing.

To note about this clone: Its antigen is undetermined.

Study-level findings and limits: Rheumatoid arthritis patients were compared with age-matched healthy controls, and their CD8+ T-cell clonality did not differ significantly.

Some clones are missing from TCRdb's copy, which holds only in-frame ones; the method was immunoSEQ multiplex PCR. Seen here are about 26,000 clones, 82% observed once, and the top ten hold roughly 5%. Positive selection using magnetic beads isolated the CD4+ and CD8+ cells (purity was checked by flow cytometry). The origin of this receptor is a man aged 50 to 59 in good health. The sequenced sample was CD8+ T cells sorted from blood.

The CDR3 coding sequence is TGCGCCAGCAGCCAAGAAGTCCGGGGGCCCTACGAGCAGTACTTC. Translating it yields CASSQEVRGPYEQYF. The chain employs TRBV4-1 and TRBJ2-7; D could derive from TRBD1 or TRBD2 (6 bases each). V lost 0 bases and J 2 bases, leaving 11 bases between the germline ends. The CDR3 has 15 amino acids. CDR1 is MGHRA and CDR2 is YSYEKL in the germline V gene.